This TCR beta chain was sequenced in a study of post-analysis software for immune sequencing data. About the research overall: Relapsing-remitting, secondary progressive and progressive-relapsing courses of multiple sclerosis were included. Study-level points and caveats: Among four to six TRBV segments more frequent in patients than controls were TRBV5-6, TRBV5-1 and TRBV20-1. Among multiple sclerosis patients, normalized Chao1 diversity was significantly below that of controls.

TCR beta cDNA libraries included unique molecular identifiers. TCRdb re-called the PCR reads with MiXCR, one entry per CDR3 protein. This sample has about 200,000 distinct CDR3 sequences, with 29% found just once. Concerning this clonotype itself: Its target is unknown.

The V end was cut by 6 bases, the J end by 2 bases, with 11 bases between. This CDR3 has 13 amino acids. Per germline, CDR1 MNHNY and CDR2 SVGAGI (reference sequence). This clonotype was sampled from a girl aged 2 to 17 with multiple sclerosis. Input material: blood. The V gene is TRBV6-6, the J gene TRBJ2-7, with D maybe TRBD2 (5 bases). CDR3 DNA: TGTGCCAGCAGCCACGGGATCACCTACGAGCAGTACTTC. Amino acids: CASSHGITYEQYF.